The 18 T cell receptor beta chains reported below all come from one sample, sequenced in a study of cytomegalovirus exposure and HLA in healthy donors. This PCR relied on a set of 60 Vbeta primers and 13 Jbeta primers. Profiling relied on immunoSEQ multiplex PCR, and the TCRdb table lists in-frame clones only, not all of them. The table includes around 120,000 clones, roughly 15% detected once. Sequencing input: PBMCs. These receptors were collected from a woman aged 18 to 35 in good health and CMV-seronegative.

The CDR3, as DNA: TGTGCCAGCAGCCCCCGAAGGACAGGGGGCCTGGACTATGGCTACACCTTC. The encoded protein is CASSPRRTGGLDYGYTF. V gene TRBV5-6 combines with J gene TRBJ1-2; 11 bases are shared with TRBD1. This CDR3 comprises 17 residues. The trim removed 4 bases at V and 3 bases at J, leaving 11 bases unmatched. CDR1 and CDR2 (germline): SGHDT, YYEEEE.

The chain is built from TRBV11-3 and TRBJ2-7; 8 bases match TRBD1. The J segment lost 6 bases and the V segment lost 5 bases, leaving 12 bases of the junction unmatched. This CDR3 is 15 amino acids long. Germline V CDR1 and CDR2: SGHNT, YENEEA. The CDR3 loop is CASSPGRQGPLEQYF. CDR3 bases: TGTGCCAGCAGCCCCGGGAGACAGGGGCCCCTCGAGCAGTACTTC.

The chain joins TRBV23-1 to TRBJ2-6, with 9 bases aligning to TRBD1. TRBV23-1 is annotated as an ORF whose role is uncertain. V was clipped by 2 bases and J by 3 bases; unmatched bases: 5. There are 17 residues in the CDR3. CDR3 in DNA: TGCGCCAGCAGTCAAGGGACAGGGTTGGATGGGGCCAACGTCCTGACTTTC. Encoded protein: CASSQGTGLDGANVLTF.

This clone has a handful of counts. Other DNA sequences in this specimen translate into the identical CDR3. The chain recombines TRBV30 with TRBJ1-1; D is perhaps TRBD1 (5 bases). The CDR3 spans 13 residues. The V gene's germline CDR1 is GTSNPN and CDR2 SVGIG (reference sequence). The V gene lost 1 base and the J gene lost 11 bases, with 17 bases spanning the gap. CDR3 nucleotides: TGTGCCTGGAGTGCCGGGGGAACAGGTAGGGCTTTCTTT. Translation gives CAWSAGGTGRAFF.

The CDR3 here is CASSVTDRTDTQYF. The CDR3 nucleotides read TGTGCCAGCAGCGTGACAGATCGCACAGATACGCAGTATTTT. The rearrangement joins TRBV9 to TRBJ2-3, with D possibly matching TRBD1 (5 bases). The V end was cut by 2 bases, the J end by 1 base, with 8 bases between. This CDR3 has 14 residues. Germline V gene lookup returns CDR1 SGDLS and CDR2 YYNGEE.

This clone was counted between two and nine times. The gene calls are TRBV7-2 and TRBJ1-1, with D unclear. In germline, CDR1 is SGHTA, CDR2 FQGNSA. The CDR3 sequence is 13 residues long. Trimming removed 0 bases from V and 11 bases from J, with 13 bases in between. In DNA, the CDR3 is TGTGCCAGCAGCTTAGCGGCGACAAACAACGCTTTCTTT. This codes for CASSLAATNNAFF.

This clone turned up a few times. V gene TRBV7-9 combines with J gene TRBJ2-1; D unresolved. V dropped 2 bases and J dropped 8 bases, with 10 bases sitting between them. CDR1 is SEHNR and CDR2 is FQNEAQ in the germline V gene (reference sequence). This CDR3 comprises 13 residues. The CDR3 sequence: CASSLMSDHEQFF. As DNA, the CDR3 is TGTGCCAGCAGCTTAATGAGCGACCATGAGCAGTTCTTC. Complete variable domain (other parts from reference TRBV7-9 and TRBJ2-1): DTGVSQNPRHKITKRGQNVTFRCDPISEHNRLYWYRQTLGQGPEFLTYFQNEAQLEKSRLLSDRFSAERPKGSFSTLEIQRTEQGDSAMYLCASSLMSDHEQFFGPGTRLTVL.

This clone was seen a few times. The V call is TRBV27, the J call TRBJ2-7; TRBD1 aligns across 8 bases. After removal of 8 bases from V and 3 bases from J, the junction contained 0 bases not matched to a gene. The CDR3 has 11 amino acids. In germline, CDR1 is MNHEY, CDR2 SMNVEV (reference sequence). The CDR3 DNA is TGTGCCAGCGGACAGGGCTACGAGCAGTACTTC. Encoded protein: CASGQGYEQYF.

This chain connects TRBV7-2 to TRBJ2-6; tentative D call: TRBD2 (6 bases). V was cut by 5 bases and J by 0 bases, with 8 bases left in between. The CDR3 has 15 amino acids. Germline values: CDR1 SGHTA, CDR2 FQGNSA. The CDR3 region has the DNA TGTGCCAGCAGCGGGGGGAGCTCTGGGGCCAACGTCCTGACTTTC. It translates to CASSGGSSGANVLTF. The full variable domain, in which reference TRBV7-2 and TRBJ2-6 provide the parts outside the CDR3, is GAGVSQSPSNKVTEKGKDVELRCDPISGHTALYWYRQSLGQGLEFLIYFQGNSAPDKSGLPSDRFSAERTGGSVSTLTIQRTQQEDSAVYLCASSGGSSGANVLTFGAGSRLTVL.

This clone was observed a few times. The chain couples TRBV4-3 to TRBJ1-1; D is possibly TRBD1 (5 bases). Germline CDR1 LGHNA, CDR2 YSLEER. CDR3 size: 14 residues. V lost 4 bases, J lost 3 bases, and 12 bases lay in between. The CDR3 region is CASSLRGIYTEAFF. CDR3 nucleotide sequence: TGCGCCAGCAGCCTTAGGGGAATATACACTGAAGCTTTCTTT.

The chain has TRBV6-1 and TRBJ1-1; D is unclear. The germline V and J ends were trimmed by 6 bases and 0 bases, with 11 bases remaining between them. Per germline, CDR1 MNHNS and CDR2 SASEGT. This CDR3 contains 14 residues. The CDR3 here is CASRPTGVNTEAFF. CDR3 DNA: TGTGCCAGCAGACCCACTGGAGTGAACACTGAAGCTTTCTTT.

This clone was seen a few times. The V and J genes are TRBV5-1 and TRBJ1-1, with no clear D. CDR1 SGHRS and CDR2 YFSETQ come from the germline V gene. V was trimmed by 0 bases and J by 2 bases, leaving 11 bases between them. This CDR3 spans 15 amino acids. The CDR3 DNA is TGCGCCAGCAGCTTGGACATCCCTCGCAACACTGAAGCTTTCTTT. This sequence encodes CASSLDIPRNTEAFF.

J is TRBJ2-7 and V is TRBV11-2, with a possible D match to TRBD2 (5 bases). Looked up from germline, CDR1 is SGHAT and CDR2 is FQNNGV. The germline V and J ends were trimmed by 3 bases and 4 bases, with 7 bases remaining between them. The CDR3 consists of 12 residues. The CDR3 protein is CASSFSVYEQYF. CDR3 DNA: TGTGCCAGCAGCTTTAGCGTTTACGAGCAGTACTTC.

The rearrangement links TRBV27 to TRBJ1-6; perhaps TRBD1 as D (6 bases). There are 13 residues in the CDR3. Per germline, CDR1 MNHEY and CDR2 SMNVEV (reference sequence). V dropped 7 bases and J dropped 10 bases, with 14 bases sitting between them. CDR3 sequence: CASTRDMGSPLHF. The CDR3 region has the DNA TGTGCCAGCACCCGGGACATGGGGTCACCCCTCCACTTT.

The rearrangement joins TRBV7-8 to TRBJ2-7; D is possibly TRBD2 (6 bases). In germline, CDR1 is SGHVS, CDR2 FQNEAQ. V was shortened by 2 bases and J by 2 bases, with 10 bases between the two germline ends. This CDR3 has 14 residues. The CDR3 nucleotides read TGTGCCAGCAGCTTATCCCCGGGAGCCTACGAGCAGTACTTC. Amino acid sequence: CASSLSPGAYEQYF.

The chain uses TRBV28 and TRBJ2-7; D is uncertain. Germline assignment: CDR1 MDHEN and CDR2 SYDVKM. V was shortened by 2 bases and J by 3 bases, with 8 bases between the two germline ends. This CDR3 contains 13 residues. The CDR3 spells CASSLQVVYEQYF. CDR3 DNA: TGTGCCAGCAGTTTACAGGTTGTCTACGAGCAGTACTTC.

Only a few counts were recorded for this clone. The rearrangement joins TRBV19 to TRBJ2-3; a possible D gene is TRBD1 (6 bases). V lost 3 bases, J lost 1 base, and 20 bases lay in between. Germline V lookup: CDR1 LNHDA, CDR2 SQIVND (reference sequence). This CDR3 comprises 18 residues. CDR3 DNA: TGTGCCAGTAGTATCGCTCCGGTGGGCAGGGGTCGCACAGATACGCAGTATTTT. Translating gives CASSIAPVGRGRTDTQYF. The full variable domain, completed using reference TRBV19 and TRBJ2-3, is DGGITQSPKYLFRKEGQNVTLSCEQNLNHDAMYWYRQDPGQGLRLIYYSQIVNDFQKGDIAEGYSVSREKKESFPLTVTSAQKNPTAFYLCASSIAPVGRGRTDTQYFGPGTRLTVL.

The chain is built from TRBV28 and TRBJ1-1, with 7 bases identical to TRBD1. V lost 3 bases and J lost 1; bases outside the gene matches: 5. Germline V gene data show CDR1 as MDHEN and CDR2 as SYDVKM. The CDR3 runs to 15 residues. The CDR3 region has the DNA TGTGCCAGCAGTTTTAGGACAGGATGGAACACTGAAGCTTTCTTT. Protein product: CASSFRTGWNTEAFF. Together with reference TRBV28 and TRBJ1-1, the CDR3 gives the full variable domain: DVKVTQSSRYLVKRTGEKVFLECVQDMDHENMFWYRQDPGLGLRLIYFSYDVKMKEKGDIPEGYSVSREKKERFSLILESASTNQTSMYLCASSFRTGWNTEAFFGQGTRLTVV.